A single sample is the source of the 11 T cell receptor beta chains below, sequenced in a study of shared clonotypes between healthy human individuals. Terminally differentiated effector memory CD45RA+ cells were excluded from the naive CD8 cells, which were CD45RO-negative and positively selected for CCR7. This table comes from immunoSEQ multiplex PCR, and its TCRdb copy is limited to in-frame clones, with some not included. The table includes around 1,900,000 clones, 93% detected once. Sequenced input: naive CD8+ T cells from PBMCs. The receptor source for this set is a man between 18 and 29 years old in good health. Some clones in this sample may be carry-over from other donors' samples.

The chain joins TRBV27 to TRBJ2-3, with 11 bases that match TRBD2. The V gene's germline CDR1 is MNHEY and CDR2 SMNVEV (reference sequence). The CDR3 is made up of 15 amino acids. Losses at the gene ends were 4 bases for V and 4 bases for J; bases not matched to a gene: 4. CDR3 sequence: CASSWVAGGADTQYF. In DNA, the CDR3 is TGTGCCAGCAGTTGGGTAGCGGGGGGGGCAGATACGCAGTATTTT.

V and J are TRBV7-2 and TRBJ2-1, with a weak D call TRBD1 (6 bases). This CDR3 is 15 amino acids long. V lost 1 base and J lost 4, with 11 bases in between. Germline values: CDR1 SGHTA, CDR2 FQGNSA. The DNA for the CDR3 is TGTGCCAGCAGCTTAGTTGGGCAGGGGTACAATGAGCAGTTCTTC. Amino acids: CASSLVGQGYNEQFF.

The J gene is TRBJ2-2, the V gene TRBV5-4, with D perhaps TRBD2 (6 bases). V was trimmed by 4 bases and J by 5 bases, leaving 6 bases between them. The CDR3 is 12 residues long. Germline V gene lookup returns CDR1 SGHNT and CDR2 YYREEE (reference sequence). This CDR3 is CASSRGTGELFF. As DNA, the CDR3 is TGTGCCAGCAGCCGGGGGACCGGGGAGCTGTTTTTT.

This chain uses TRBV6-5 with TRBJ2-7; maybe TRBD1 (6 bases). Germline V lookup: CDR1 MNHEY, CDR2 SVGAGI. This CDR3 is built from 13 residues. V shed 7 bases and J shed 1 base, with 11 bases lying between them. CDR3 in amino acids: CASNGQISYEQYF. The CDR3 DNA reads TGTGCCAGCAACGGACAGATTTCCTACGAGCAGTACTTC.

This chain links TRBV7-9 with TRBJ2-1; TRBD1 matches at 9 bases. Trimming took 5 bases from V and 9 from J; bases not matched to a gene: 11. This CDR3 contains 15 residues. The V gene's germline CDR1 is SEHNR and CDR2 FQNEAQ (reference sequence). Here the CDR3 DNA reads TGTGCCAGCAGCCTGGGGACAGGGAGGTTTGGTGAGCAGTTCTTC. Protein product: CASSLGTGRFGEQFF.

The chain has TRBV7-8 and TRBJ2-7, with 9 positions matching TRBD1. Germline V gene data show CDR1 as SGHVS and CDR2 as FQNEAQ. J was trimmed by 2 bases and V by 5 bases; bases with no gene match: 10. This CDR3 comprises 16 residues. Written as DNA, the CDR3 is TGTGCCAGCAGCACCAGACAGGGGGTAGTCACCTACGAGCAGTACTTC. Translating it yields CASSTRQGVVTYEQYF.

The rearrangement links TRBV30 to TRBJ1-1; 7 bases agree with TRBD1. Germline values: CDR1 GTSNPN, CDR2 SVGIG (reference sequence). V shed 3 bases and J 2 bases; nucleotides not matched to a gene: 6. This CDR3 comprises 14 residues. CDR3 bases: TGTGCCTGGAGACACAGGGGAGTTAACACTGAAGCTTTCTTT. Amino acids: CAWRHRGVNTEAFF.

The chain couples TRBV16 to TRBJ1-2; tentatively, D is TRBD1 (6 bases). This CDR3 has 15 residues. Between the trimmed V and J ends, which lost 1 base and 3 bases, there was a span of 12 bases. CDR1 KGHSY and CDR2 FQNENV come from the germline V gene. The CDR3 spells CASSQFRGAYYGYTF. CDR3 DNA sequence: TGTGCCAGCAGCCAATTCCGGGGGGCTTACTATGGCTACACCTTC. Supplemented by reference TRBV16 and TRBJ1-2, the full variable domain reads GEEVAQTPKHLVRGEGQKAKLYCAPIKGHSYVFWYQQVLKNEFKFLISFQNENVFDETGMPKERFSAKCLPNSPCSLEIQATKLEDSAVYFCASSQFRGAYYGYTFGSGTRLTVV.

This clone is a singleton in its sample. J is TRBJ2-7 and V is TRBV7-6, with 10 bases lining up with TRBD2. Germline V gene lookup returns CDR1 SGHVS and CDR2 FNYEAQ. The CDR3 loop spans 17 amino acids. The V and J ends lost 1 base and 5 bases, in that order; junction bases with no gene match: 11. The CDR3 bases are TGTGCCAGCAGCTTAGAATCTAGCGGGAGAGGTGCGGACGAGCAGTACTTC. It is translated as CASSLESSGRGADEQYF.

J is TRBJ1-1 and V is TRBV5-8; D is unclear. Germline loops: CDR1 SGHTS, CDR2 YDEGEE. Trimming pared 9 bases from V and 5 bases from J, leaving 17 bases between. There are 13 residues in the CDR3. The DNA for the CDR3 is TGTGCCAATTCCCTCACGGGTTGGACTGAAGCTTTCTTT. It specifies CANSLTGWTEAFF.

On this clone: This CDR3 is also generated by other DNA sequences in the sample. V gene TRBV5-4 combines with J gene TRBJ2-7; 8 bases match TRBD1. This CDR3 has 13 amino acids. The V segment lost 3 bases and the J segment 4 bases; nucleotides outside the gene matches: 3. The germline gives CDR1 SGHNT, CDR2 YYREEE (reference sequence). The CDR3 sequence: CASSSDRGYEQYF. CDR3 DNA sequence: TGTGCCAGCAGCTCTGACAGGGGTTACGAGCAGTACTTC. Looking up the rest from reference TRBV5-4 and TRBJ2-7 gives the full variable domain: ETGVTQSPTHLIKTRGQQVTLRCSSQSGHNTVSWYQQALGQGPQFIFQYYREEENGRGNFPPRFSGLQFPNYSSELNVNALELDDSALYLCASSSDRGYEQYFGPGTRLTVT.